These 14 T cell receptor beta chains share one sample of origin, sequenced in a study of OX40 agonist ivuxolimab in advanced cancers. TCRdb's copy holds only in-frame clones and misses some; the assay was immunoSEQ multiplex PCR. The data hold 73,000 or so clones, with around nine tenths observed a single time. The sample in question was CD4+ or CD8+ T cells sorted from blood, obtained in a trial of the OX40 agonist ivuxolimab. These receptors were collected from an adult with an advanced solid tumor such as melanoma, head and neck, liver or kidney cancer.

This clone has only one observation. The V gene is TRBV19, the J gene TRBJ2-5, with 11 nucleotides matching TRBD2. The ends lost 3 bases at V and 4 bases at J; junction bases unmatched: 7. The CDR3 totals 16 residues. Looked up from germline, CDR1 is LNHDA and CDR2 is SQIVND (reference sequence). The CDR3 protein is CASSMSSGGPRETQYF. The CDR3 bases are TGTGCCAGTAGTATGTCTAGCGGGGGGCCGCGAGAGACCCAGTACTTC.

This clone was detected once. The V call is TRBV19, the J call TRBJ1-5, with D perhaps TRBD1 (5 bases). In germline, CDR1 is LNHDA, CDR2 SQIVND (reference sequence). Between the trimmed V and J ends, which lost 3 bases and 4 bases, there was a span of 7 bases. This CDR3 has 13 residues. The CDR3 region has the DNA TGTGCCAGTAGTATGGGGCCTAATCAGCCCCAGCATTTT. Protein sequence: CASSMGPNQPQHF. Supplemented by reference TRBV19 and TRBJ1-5, the full variable domain reads DGGITQSPKYLFRKEGQNVTLSCEQNLNHDAMYWYRQDPGQGLRLIYYSQIVNDFQKGDIAEGYSVSREKKESFPLTVTSAQKNPTAFYLCASSMGPNQPQHFGDGTRLSIL.

This chain links TRBV10-3 with TRBJ1-1; no firm D call. The germline gives CDR1 ENHRY, CDR2 SYGVKD. With 2 bases removed from V and 0 bases from J, the gap between germline ends came to 7 bases. This CDR3 contains 14 residues. The CDR3, as DNA: TGTGCCATCAGTGAGAGACTTATGAACACTGAAGCTTTCTTT. This gives the protein CAISERLMNTEAFF.

V gene TRBV5-1 combines with J gene TRBJ2-1, with a possible D match to TRBD1 (6 bases). CDR1 SGHRS and CDR2 YFSETQ come from the germline V gene. This CDR3 is 15 amino acids long. Trimming took 4 bases from V and 0 from J, leaving 11 bases between them. CDR3 loop: CASSGTPSSYNEQFF. DNA of the CDR3: TGCGCCAGCAGCGGGACACCCAGCTCCTACAATGAGCAGTTCTTC.

V gene TRBV11-1 combines with J gene TRBJ2-1; weak D call: TRBD2 (5 bases). CDR3 length: 14 residues. The ends were cut back, 5 bases at V and 12 bases at J, with 20 bases in the middle. CDR1 SGHAT and CDR2 FQDESV come from the germline V gene (reference sequence). The CDR3 DNA reads TGTGCCAGCAGCCTATCGGACTCCTTCCCCCTGCAGTTCTTC. Translating it yields CASSLSDSFPLQFF.

V and J are TRBV6-5 and TRBJ2-1; the D gene is possibly TRBD1 (6 bases). The germline gives CDR1 MNHEY, CDR2 SVGAGI. V was shortened by 5 bases and J by 6 bases, with 17 bases between the two germline ends. The CDR3 has 15 amino acids. The CDR3 coding sequence is TGTGCCAGCAGTCAACAGGGTGCCACTAGCAATGAGCAGTTCTTC. This encodes CASSQQGATSNEQFF.

V and J are TRBV27 and TRBJ2-7, with 11 bases matching TRBD2. The CDR3 consists of 16 residues. In germline, CDR1 is MNHEY, CDR2 SMNVEV (reference sequence). Germline trimming cut 6 bases from V and 5 bases from J; bases unmatched to any gene: 12. The DNA of the CDR3 is TGTGCCAGCAGCCACGGGCTAGCGGGAGGAACGAACGAGCAGTACTTC. Its translation is CASSHGLAGGTNEQYF.

The V and J genes are TRBV18 and TRBJ2-2; TRBD1 might be the D (5 bases). From germline, CDR1 is KGHSH and CDR2 LQKENI. The CDR3 loop spans 16 amino acids. V lost 7 bases to trimming and J lost 3 bases, with 18 bases between them. The CDR3 loop reads CASWTRVPKDTGELFF. Here the CDR3 DNA reads TGTGCCAGCTGGACCAGGGTGCCGAAGGACACCGGGGAGCTGTTTTTT.

The CDR3 nucleotides are TGTGCCAGCAGCTCGACCCGGACAGGGAATAGACGCAATCAGCCCCAGCATTTT. This codes for CASSSTRTGNRRNQPQHF. J is TRBJ1-5 and V is TRBV5-8, with 8 nucleotides matching TRBD1. This CDR3 is 18 amino acids long. With V trimmed by 3 bases and J by 2 bases, 13 bases remained unmatched. The germline V gene encodes CDR1 SGHTS and CDR2 YDEGEE.

The chain combines TRBV13 with TRBJ2-1; D is possibly TRBD2 (6 bases). The germline V and J ends were trimmed by 2 bases and 4 bases, with 12 bases remaining between them. The CDR3 contains 15 residues. Germline CDR1 and CDR2: PRHDT and FYEKMQ (reference sequence). For the CDR3, the DNA is TGTGCCAGCAGCTTATCCGCGGGAACATACAATGAGCAGTTCTTC. Translation: CASSLSAGTYNEQFF.

There are a few counts of this clone. The rearrangement joins TRBV4-1 to TRBJ2-7, with TRBD2 matching over 13 bases. Germline V gives CDR1 MGHRA, CDR2 YSYEKL. CDR3 length: 16 amino acids. Losses at the gene ends were 1 base for V and 0 bases for J; bases not matched to a gene: 0. As DNA, the CDR3 is TGCGCCAGCAGCCAAGGGACTAGCGGGGGCTCCTACGAGCAGTACTTC. It encodes CASSQGTSGGSYEQYF.

The chain recombines TRBV18 with TRBJ2-1; 8 bases line up with TRBD2. Unmatched junction bases numbered 13, after V lost 1 base and J lost 8 bases. CDR1 and CDR2 (germline): KGHSH, LQKENI. The CDR3 loop spans 17 amino acids. The CDR3 DNA reads TGTGCCAGCTCACCACGCCCAGCCGGGACTAGGGGCTATGAGCAGTTCTTC. Its protein product is CASSPRPAGTRGYEQFF.

The chain combines TRBV5-6 with TRBJ2-2; 8 positions agree with TRBD1. V lost 2 bases to trimming and J lost 6 bases; unmatched junction nucleotides: 6. Germline CDR1 SGHDT, CDR2 YYEEEE. The CDR3 has 15 residues. The CDR3 is CASSLTGRGPGELFF. DNA of the CDR3: TGTGCCAGCAGCTTAACCGGCAGGGGGCCCGGGGAGCTGTTTTTT.

This chain links TRBV2 with TRBJ1-5; D gene ambiguous. Germline loops: CDR1 SNHLY, CDR2 FYNNEI. The CDR3 contains 13 residues. V was shortened by 5 bases and J by 6 bases, with 11 bases between the two germline ends. The CDR3 loop is CASSPSEGQPQHF. The DNA of the CDR3 is TGTGCCAGCAGTCCGTCGGAAGGTCAGCCCCAGCATTTT.